One and the same sample provided the 25 T cell receptor beta chains below, sequenced in a study of human T cells and chemical hapten exposure. The time point: patch test 2, 6 weeks after DPC sensitization. Treatment noted: therapeutic diphenylcyclopropenone sensitization with weekly scalp DPC. TCRdb called the RACE reads again in MiXCR, with one record for every CDR3 protein. The sample has hundreds of thousands of distinct CDR3 sequences, about 6% seen once. The sequencing here drew on whole blood, taken in connection with sensitization to the hapten diphenylcyclopropenone (DPC). The receptors here all came from a woman under 30 with alopecia areata. Some clones in this sample may be carry-over from other donors' samples.

There are many counts of this clonotype. V gene TRBV10-3 combines with J gene TRBJ1-1, with D perhaps matching TRBD1 (6 bases). V was pared by 6 bases and J by 1 base, with 9 bases between. CDR1 is ENHRY and CDR2 is SYGVKD in the germline V gene. This CDR3 is 13 amino acids long. Here the CDR3 reads CAISKDRNTEAFF. The CDR3 coding sequence is TGTGCCATCAGCAAGGACAGGAACACTGAAGCTTTCTTT.

The chain uses TRBV5-1 and TRBJ2-7; possibly TRBD1 or TRBD2 for D (5 bases each). With 4 bases removed from V and 2 bases from J, the gap between germline ends came to 16 bases. CDR3 length equals 15 residues. Germline-derived CDR1 and CDR2 are SGHRS and YFSETQ. The CDR3 DNA sequence: TGCGCCAGCAGCGTCGGGACCCAGAGGACCTACGAGCAGTACTTC. It encodes CASSVGTQRTYEQYF.

This clonotype was picked up many times. V and J are TRBV6-5 and TRBJ2-2, with 11 bases fitting TRBD2. Germline V gene lookup returns CDR1 MNHEY and CDR2 SVGAGI. Trimming at V came to 8 bases and at J to 6 bases, leaving 8 bases not matched to a gene. The CDR3 consists of 15 residues. CDR3 protein: CASQPLAGGPGELFF. The CDR3 DNA reads TGTGCCAGCCAACCCTTAGCGGGGGGGCCCGGGGAGCTGTTTTTT.

This clonotype appeared a few times. In nucleotides, the CDR3 is TGCGCCAGCAGCTTGGACCCAGGGGTCGGGACCCAGTACTTC. Its protein product is CASSLDPGVGTQYF. This chain connects TRBV5-1 to TRBJ2-5; TRBD1 is a possible D gene (6 bases). The CDR3 extends over 14 amino acids. Trimming removed 0 bases at V and 7 bases at J, with 13 bases between. Germline CDR1 and CDR2: SGHRS and YFSETQ.

The V call is TRBV7-2, the J call TRBJ2-1; TRBD2 agrees at 8 bases. CDR3 length: 14 amino acids. J was trimmed by 8 bases and V by 1 base; bases with no gene match: 4. Germline V gives CDR1 SGHTA, CDR2 FQGNSA. CDR3 sequence: CASSLGTSWDEQFF. DNA for the CDR3: TGTGCCAGCAGCTTAGGGACTAGCTGGGATGAGCAGTTCTTC.

This clonotype was seen repeatedly, ten times or more. The V and J genes are TRBV21-1 and TRBJ1-5; no check of the table's D call, TRBD1, against the DNA was made. TRBV21-1 is classified as a pseudogene. This CDR3 is built from 15 residues. CDR3 sequence reads: CASSNGTADNQPQHF. The CDR3 bases are TGTGCCAGCAGCAATGGGACAGCTGATAATCAGCCCCAGCATTTT.

This clonotype was recorded many times. The V call is TRBV6-2 or TRBV6-3, the J call TRBJ2-2, with no clear D. V was pared by 6 bases and J by 6 bases, with 17 bases between. Germline V CDR1 and CDR2: MNHEY, SVGEGT. CDR3 length: 15 amino acids. DNA for the CDR3: TGTGCCAGCAGCCTTCTGAGAGGTATTGCCGGGGAGCTGTTTTTT. As protein: CASSLLRGIAGELFF.

This clonotype was seen only a few times. J is TRBJ2-6 and V is TRBV6-5; D is undetermined. The CDR3 has 18 residues. V dropped 0 bases and J dropped 4 bases, with 16 bases sitting between them. Looked up from germline, CDR1 is MNHEY and CDR2 is SVGAGI. The CDR3 region has the DNA TGTGCCAGCAGTTACTCGAGACAAGTCTACTCCGGGGCCAACGTCCTGACTTTC. It encodes CASSYSRQVYSGANVLTF.

The chain joins TRBV7-6 to TRBJ2-6, with D perhaps matching TRBD2 (6 bases). CDR1 and CDR2 from the germline V gene are SGHVS and FNYEAQ. The CDR3 is 16 amino acids. V was clipped by 4 bases and J by 2 bases, with 12 bases between them. Here the CDR3 reads CASSSPWEAGANVLTF. CDR3 bases: TGTGCCAGCAGCTCGCCCTGGGAGGCTGGGGCCAACGTCCTGACTTTC.

This clonotype has only a few counts. The chain recombines TRBV6-2 or TRBV6-3 with TRBJ2-5; 9 bases match TRBD2. The germline CDR1 and CDR2 sequences are MNHEY and SVGEGT. V lost 4 bases, J lost 6 bases, and 9 bases stayed unmatched. This CDR3 region has 15 residues. The CDR3 coding sequence is TGTGCCAGCAGTTCCGCGGCGGGGGGGCCCCAGACCCAGTACTTC. Translating gives CASSSAAGGPQTQYF.

This clonotype was picked up many times. The CDR3 DNA reads TGTGCCAGCAGCCCCCAGACAGGGGGCCGTGAAAAACTGTTTTTT. It encodes CASSPQTGGREKLFF. The V call is TRBV9, the J call TRBJ1-4, with 10 bases fitting TRBD1. CDR3 size: 15 residues. The germline V gene encodes CDR1 SGDLS and CDR2 YYNGEE. The V and J ends lost 4 bases and 7 bases, in that order; junction bases with no gene match: 7.

This chain uses TRBV4-1 with TRBJ2-6, with D perhaps assigned TRBD1 or TRBD2 (6 bases each). Trimming removed 4 bases at V and 0 bases at J, with 19 bases between. Looked up from germline, CDR1 is MGHRA and CDR2 is YSYEKL. The CDR3 length is 19 residues. The CDR3 loop is CASSPITQGLSSGANVLTF. DNA of the CDR3: TGCGCCAGCAGCCCCATCACACAGGGACTGAGCTCTGGGGCCAACGTCCTGACTTTC.

The chain links TRBV5-1 to TRBJ2-1; TRBD1 might be the D (6 bases). Trimming shortened V by 1 base and J by 2 bases, and 10 bases separated the two germline ends. CDR3 size: 15 residues. From germline, CDR1 is SGHRS and CDR2 YFSETQ. The CDR3 bases are TGCGCCAGCAGCTTGAATGCAGGGGCCTACAATGAGCAGTTCTTC. Translating it yields CASSLNAGAYNEQFF. The full variable domain, its missing parts supplied by reference TRBV5-1 and TRBJ2-1, is KAGVTQTPRYLIKTRGQQVTLSCSPISGHRSVSWYQQTPGQGLQFLFEYFSETQRNKGNFPGRFSGRQFSNSRSEMNVSTLELGDSALYLCASSLNAGAYNEQFFGPGTRLTVL.

This clonotype was observed many times. The rearrangement uses TRBV7-2 and TRBJ1-6; 7 positions agree with TRBD1. Germline V gene lookup returns CDR1 SGHTA and CDR2 FQGNSA. The junction had 9 bases not matched to a gene; V was cut back by 4 bases and J by 9 bases. CDR3 length equals 15 residues. This CDR3 is CASSSNRGHLSPLHF. The CDR3 bases are TGTGCCAGCAGCTCTAACAGGGGCCACCTTTCACCCCTCCACTTT.

In this sample, this clonotype turned up a few times. J is TRBJ2-7 and V is TRBV28; D is uncertain. Germline CDR1 is MDHEN and CDR2 is SYDVKM. The CDR3 length is 13 residues. Between the trimmed V and J ends, which lost 1 base and 2 bases, there was a span of 6 bases. CDR3 loop: CASSLSAAYEQYF. The DNA for the CDR3 is TGTGCCAGCAGTTTATCGGCCGCCTACGAGCAGTACTTC.

This clonotype was counted only a few times. The chain links TRBV27 to TRBJ1-5; a weak D match, TRBD1 (6 bases). The CDR3 sequence is 17 residues long. Germline CDR1 reads MNHEY; CDR2 reads SMNVEV (reference sequence). V was pared by 3 bases and J by 2 bases, with 17 bases between. The CDR3 protein is CASSFKGGFGRNQPQHF. The CDR3 DNA follows: TGTGCCAGCAGTTTTAAAGGGGGGTTCGGGCGCAATCAGCCCCAGCATTTT.

The chain is built from TRBV6-5 and TRBJ1-5, with 7 bases that match TRBD1. In germline, CDR1 is MNHEY, CDR2 SVGAGI. There are 13 residues in the CDR3. V was pared by 5 bases and J by 7 bases, with 5 bases of the junction left unmatched. CDR3 DNA sequence: TGTGCCAGCAGTAGGGACAGCGGACAGCCCCAGCATTTT. Translating gives CASSRDSGQPQHF.

This clonotype came up a few times. The V gene is TRBV3-1, the J gene TRBJ2-2; D gene ambiguous. The CDR3 has 14 residues. CDR1 LGHDT and CDR2 YNNKEL come from the germline V gene (reference sequence). Trimming removed 0 bases at V and 6 bases at J, with 8 bases between. CDR3 amino acids: CASSQDTPPGELFF. The CDR3 region has the DNA TGTGCCAGCAGCCAAGATACACCCCCCGGGGAGCTGTTTTTT.

This clonotype was recorded at least ten times. The chain is built from TRBV3-1 and TRBJ1-4; TRBD1 matches 9 bases. J gave up 8 bases and V 4 bases, and 8 bases lay outside the gene matches. This CDR3 comprises 15 residues. The V gene's germline CDR1 is LGHDT and CDR2 YNNKEL (reference sequence). The CDR3 protein is CASSPPGQGGEKLFF. As DNA, the CDR3 is TGTGCCAGCAGCCCGCCGGGACAGGGAGGCGAAAAACTGTTTTTT. The whole variable domain, remainder taken from reference TRBV3-1 and TRBJ1-4, is DTAVSQTPKYLVTQMGNDKSIKCEQNLGHDTMYWYKQDSKKFLKIMFSYNNKELIINETVPNRFSPKSPDKAHLNLHINSLELGDSAVYFCASSPPGQGGEKLFFGSGTQLSVL.

The chain links TRBV7-6 to TRBJ2-7; TRBD2 is a possible D gene (5 bases). Germline CDR1 reads SGHVS; CDR2 reads FNYEAQ. Trimming took off 5 bases at V and 3 bases at J, with 11 bases between the two ends. The CDR3 sequence is 13 residues long. The CDR3 DNA follows: TGTGCCAGCAGCGTGGGCCGGGACTACGAGCAGTACTTC. Protein sequence: CASSVGRDYEQYF.

This clonotype was detected many times. This sequence joins TRBV7-3 and TRBJ1-1; 8 bases map to TRBD1. This CDR3 comprises 14 residues. Looked up from germline, CDR1 is SGHTA and CDR2 is FQGTGA. Unmatched junction bases numbered 5, after V lost 5 bases and J lost 3 bases. CDR3: CASSATGADTEAFF. Here the CDR3 DNA reads TGTGCCAGCAGCGCGACAGGGGCGGACACTGAAGCTTTCTTT.

This clonotype has at least ten counts. This sequence joins TRBV6-2 or TRBV6-3 and TRBJ2-1, with 8 bases aligning to TRBD1. Germline V CDR1 and CDR2: MNHEY, SVGEGT. V shed 5 bases, J shed 3 bases, and the junction held 6 bases outside the gene matches. The CDR3 contains 15 residues. CDR3 protein: CASSGDRIYYNEQFF. In DNA form, the CDR3 reads TGTGCCAGCAGTGGGGACAGGATTTACTACAATGAGCAGTTCTTC.

This clonotype has a handful of counts. The rearrangement links TRBV20-1 to TRBJ2-3; no definite D call. Trimming took off 6 bases at V and 0 bases at J, with 13 bases between the two ends. The CDR3 is made up of 14 amino acids. Germline CDR1 DFQATT, CDR2 SNEGSKA (reference sequence). CDR3 bases: TGCAGTGCATTGGACGCGTCTAGCACAGATACGCAGTATTTT. Translating gives CSALDASSTDTQYF.

In this sample, this clonotype turned up many times. The chain couples TRBV15 to TRBJ2-2; a possible D gene is TRBD1 (5 bases). Trimming took 6 bases from V and 4 from J, leaving 12 bases between them. Germline V lookup: CDR1 LNHNV, CDR2 YYDKDF (reference sequence). CDR3 size: 14 residues. CDR3 amino acids: CATRVQGRTGELFF. The CDR3 region has the DNA TGTGCCACCAGGGTGCAGGGTCGCACCGGGGAGCTGTTTTTT.

This clonotype has only a few counts. The gene calls are TRBV6-1 and TRBJ2-3, with D possibly TRBD2 on 6 matching bases. Germline assignment: CDR1 MNHNS and CDR2 SASEGT. The CDR3 is 18 residues long. Trimming left V 6 bases short and J 0 bases short, with 22 bases between. The DNA for the CDR3 is TGTGCCAGCAGAGCTACAACTGGGACTTACGCTAGCACAGATACGCAGTATTTT. Translated, it gives CASRATTGTYASTDTQYF.